This TCR beta chain is drawn from a study of blood T cell repertoires in COVID-19. In the study overall: Samples representing acute and convalescent COVID-19 were sourced from the United States, Italy and Spain. T cells, B-cell-depleted T cells, or PBMCs provided the cDNA or gDNA that served as material.

Per the authors' pipeline: Researchers report that nucleated cell counts were estimated from reference gene primer amplification. Clones were sequenced by immunoSEQ multiplex PCR, and TCRdb holds only the in-frame ones, with some missing. V and J calls and clone size are as listed in that table; D and trimming were resolved from the DNA. The sample lists hundreds of thousands of clones; about 80% were seen once. CDR3 size: 14 residues. In germline, CDR1 is SGHRS, CDR2 YFSETQ. Trimming shortened V by 0 bases and J by 8 bases, and 12 bases separated the two germline ends. The sequence derives from a woman of 80 years or more with active or convalescent COVID-19. Sequencing was carried out using peripheral blood. V is TRBV5-1 and J is TRBJ2-1; D call uncertain. Here the CDR3 DNA reads TGCGCCAGCAGCTTGGGGGCCCCCAGAGATGAGCAGTTCTTC. Translation: CASSLGAPRDEQFF.